One and the same sample provided the 19 T cell receptor beta chains below, sequenced in a study of human versus mouse CDR3 diversity and MHC coevolution. Clones were read by immunoSEQ multiplex PCR, and TCRdb kept only the in-frame ones, dropping some. This sample carries some 60,000 clones, 90% to 95% of them seen once, and the ten largest clones take approximately 17%. Sequenced input: naive CD4+ T cells from blood. Subset: CD45RO-negative CD62L-positive naive CD4 T cells. These receptor sequences come from a person between 60 and 69 years old in good health.

This chain joins TRBV19 and TRBJ2-5, with TRBD1 as a possible D gene (6 bases). This CDR3 has 14 amino acids. The germline CDR1 and CDR2 sequences are LNHDA and SQIVND (reference sequence). The V end was cut by 6 bases, the J end by 3 bases, with 14 bases between. The CDR3 sequence: CASSSVRTEETQYF. As DNA, the CDR3 is TGTGCCAGTAGCTCGGTTCGGACAGAAGAGACCCAGTACTTC.

This CDR3 is CASSESGSGRETQYF. CDR3 coding DNA: TGCGCCAGCAGTGAGTCAGGAAGCGGGAGGGAGACCCAGTACTTC. The chain combines TRBV10-1 with TRBJ2-5; 9 bases agree with TRBD2. CDR1 and CDR2 (germline): WNHNN, SYGVQD (reference sequence). Trimming removed 0 bases from V and 5 bases from J; junction bases left unmatched: 4. This CDR3 has 15 residues.

The chain employs TRBV7-3 and TRBJ2-7; the match to TRBD2 covers 11 bases. V lost 1 base and J lost 4; bases outside the gene matches: 3. The germline V gene encodes CDR1 SGHTA and CDR2 FQGTGA. The CDR3 runs to 15 residues. CDR3 loop: CASSLSGTSGYEQYF. The CDR3 region has the DNA TGTGCCAGCAGCTTAAGTGGGACTAGCGGTTACGAGCAGTACTTC.

The rearrangement links TRBV27 to TRBJ2-5, with D unresolved. CDR3 length: 12 residues. Germline loops: CDR1 MNHEY, CDR2 SMNVEV (reference sequence). V gave up 5 bases and J gave up 4 bases, with 8 bases separating them. In nucleotides, the CDR3 is TGTGCCAGCAGTGCCCTCGGAGAGACCCAGTACTTC. It yields the protein CASSALGETQYF.

This chain uses TRBV5-1 with TRBJ2-5; 10 bases agree with TRBD2. V lost 4 bases, J lost 5 bases, and 11 bases stayed unmatched. Germline lookup yields CDR1 SGHRS and CDR2 YFSETQ. The CDR3 sequence is 16 residues long. The CDR3 coding sequence is TGCGCCAGCAGCCGGGAGGCTAGCGGGAGTGGGGAGACCCAGTACTTC. Amino acid sequence: CASSREASGSGETQYF.

The genes are TRBV19 and TRBJ1-1, with TRBD1 matching 8 bases. The CDR3 is made up of 14 amino acids. From germline, CDR1 is LNHDA and CDR2 SQIVND (reference sequence). Trimming at V came to 6 bases and at J to 1 base, leaving 4 bases not matched to a gene. CDR3: CASRRTGRNTEAFF. CDR3 DNA sequence: TGTGCCAGTAGACGGACAGGGAGGAACACTGAAGCTTTCTTT.

The V and J genes are TRBV6-5 and TRBJ2-3; D remains ambiguous. Trimming shortened V by 0 bases and J by 0 bases, and 10 bases separated the two germline ends. From germline, CDR1 is MNHEY and CDR2 SVGAGI. The CDR3 is 16 residues long. This chain's CDR3 is CASSYSGGTSTDTQYF. Written as DNA, the CDR3 is TGTGCCAGCAGTTACTCTGGCGGAACTAGCACAGATACGCAGTATTTT.

The V call is TRBV19, the J call TRBJ2-7; TRBD1 agrees at 8 bases. The CDR3 covers 14 residues. The J segment lost 0 bases and the V segment lost 7 bases, leaving 5 bases of the junction unmatched. The germline V gene encodes CDR1 LNHDA and CDR2 SQIVND (reference sequence). CDR3 DNA sequence: TGTGCCAGTAAGGGGCAGGGGGCCTCCTACGAGCAGTACTTC. Protein: CASKGQGASYEQYF. Full variable domain (outside the CDR3, taken from reference TRBV19 and TRBJ2-7): DGGITQSPKYLFRKEGQNVTLSCEQNLNHDAMYWYRQDPGQGLRLIYYSQIVNDFQKGDIAEGYSVSREKKESFPLTVTSAQKNPTAFYLCASKGQGASYEQYFGPGTRLTVT.

This chain connects TRBV2 to TRBJ2-5; 8 bases match TRBD1. The ends lost 4 bases at V and 9 bases at J; junction bases unmatched: 13. The CDR3 is 15 residues long. In germline, CDR1 is SNHLY, CDR2 FYNNEI. The DNA of the CDR3 is TGTGCCAGCAGTGCGGGACAGGTCCTCCCACCGGCCCAGTACTTC. Protein sequence: CASSAGQVLPPAQYF.

This chain uses TRBV5-4 with TRBJ1-1; D gene unclear. The germline V gene encodes CDR1 SGHNT and CDR2 YYREEE (reference sequence). This CDR3 has 15 amino acids. The germline V and J ends were trimmed by 6 bases and 3 bases, with 18 bases remaining between them. CDR3 residues: CASTTPRQADTEAFF. CDR3 nucleotides: TGTGCCAGCACCACCCCTCGGCAGGCCGACACTGAAGCTTTCTTT. Together with reference TRBV5-4 and TRBJ1-1, the CDR3 gives the full variable domain: ETGVTQSPTHLIKTRGQQVTLRCSSQSGHNTVSWYQQALGQGPQFIFQYYREEENGRGNFPPRFSGLQFPNYSSELNVNALELDDSALYLCASTTPRQADTEAFFGQGTRLTVV.

This chain connects TRBV9 to TRBJ1-2, with 8 bases identical to TRBD1. CDR1 is SGDLS, CDR2 YYNGEE, per germline. The junction had 10 bases not matched to a gene; V was cut back by 6 bases and J by 6 bases. This CDR3 comprises 14 residues. CDR3 DNA: TGTGCCAGCACTAGAGAGGGACAGGTTGATGGCTACACCTTC. Its protein is CASTREGQVDGYTF.

The chain links TRBV10-3 to TRBJ2-3, with TRBD2 as a possible D gene (7 bases). Germline V gene data show CDR1 as ENHRY and CDR2 as SYGVKD. V was pared by 3 bases and J by 6 bases, with 28 bases between. CDR3 size: 19 residues. The CDR3 region is CAISDPRGGNPRKPDTQYF. The CDR3 DNA reads as TGTGCCATCAGTGACCCAAGGGGGGGAAACCCGAGAAAGCCTGATACGCAGTATTTT.

The chain carries TRBV19 and TRBJ2-1; possibly TRBD1 for D (5 bases). Trimming removed 5 bases from V and 5 bases from J, with 16 bases in between. CDR3 length: 15 residues. CDR1 and CDR2 (germline): LNHDA, SQIVND (reference sequence). The CDR3 loop reads CASSVGQGTHNEQFF. CDR3 coding DNA: TGTGCCAGTAGTGTGGGCCAGGGAACTCACAATGAGCAGTTCTTC.

V gene TRBV2 combines with J gene TRBJ2-7, with a possible D match to TRBD2 (6 bases). V shed 3 bases and J shed 2 bases, with 17 bases lying between them. This CDR3 has 16 amino acids. Germline V gives CDR1 SNHLY, CDR2 FYNNEI. The CDR3 nucleotides are TGTGCCAGCAGTGAGGGGGGAGTCGGGGATCCCTACGAGCAGTACTTC. Translated: CASSEGGVGDPYEQYF.

This clone was detected once. This sequence joins TRBV6-5 and TRBJ1-4; maybe TRBD1 (6 bases). CDR1 and CDR2 from the germline V gene are MNHEY and SVGAGI. CDR3 length: 15 amino acids. Deletions cut 4 bases from V and 5 bases from J, with 14 bases between. The CDR3 sequence is CASSSRGRGNEKLFF. Here the CDR3 DNA reads TGTGCCAGCAGTTCGAGGGGCAGGGGAAATGAAAAACTGTTTTTT.

The chain uses TRBV4-1 and TRBJ1-4; no clear D. V was pared by 0 bases and J by 7 bases, with 6 bases between. The CDR3 spans 13 residues. Germline CDR1 is MGHRA and CDR2 is YSYEKL. The CDR3 spells CASSQEASEKLFF. DNA for the CDR3: TGCGCCAGCAGCCAAGAGGCCAGTGAAAAACTGTTTTTT.

The chain combines TRBV5-1 with TRBJ2-1; 9 positions agree with TRBD2. The germline CDR1 and CDR2 sequences are SGHRS and YFSETQ. The CDR3 is made up of 15 amino acids. After removal of 4 bases from V and 5 bases from J, the junction contained 7 bases not matched to a gene. The chain's CDR3 is CASSPRLAADNEQFF. CDR3 coding DNA: TGCGCCAGCAGCCCCAGACTAGCGGCCGACAATGAGCAGTTCTTC. The variable domain in full, completed from reference TRBV5-1 and TRBJ2-1, reads KAGVTQTPRYLIKTRGQQVTLSCSPISGHRSVSWYQQTPGQGLQFLFEYFSETQRNKGNFPGRFSGRQFSNSRSEMNVSTLELGDSALYLCASSPRLAADNEQFFGPGTRLTVL.

This clone was seen a single time. V is TRBV6-1 and J is TRBJ2-7, with TRBD1 matching 7 bases. The germline V gene has CDR1 MNHNS and CDR2 SASEGT. The CDR3 has 14 amino acids. The V gene end was trimmed by 8 bases and the J gene end by 3 bases; junction bases not matched to a gene: 10. The CDR3 DNA reads as TGTGCCAGCGGGGGTTGGGCAGGGGGCTACGAGCAGTACTTC. This encodes CASGGWAGGYEQYF.

The chain recombines TRBV29-1 with TRBJ2-5; possibly TRBD1 for D (6 bases). The germline CDR1 and CDR2 sequences are SQVTM and ANQGSEA. V was cut by 0 bases and J by 3 bases, with 11 bases left in between. The CDR3 totals 14 residues. CDR3 nucleotide sequence: TGCAGCGTTGAAGAGAGGGGGTTTGAAGAGACCCAGTACTTC. Translating gives CSVEERGFEETQYF.